Sequencing of this TCR beta chain was carried out in a study of identifying expanded T cells in peripheral blood. Findings of the study overall: Over about two and four weeks, about 15 and 19 clones changed, versus roughly 1.1 between replicates. Clone count variance between roughly 2-week samples rose with total template count.

Profiled with immunoSEQ multiplex PCR; TCRdb holds only in-frame clones, not every one. The repertoire consists of more than 50,000 clones, with around 83% occurring once and the leading ten covering roughly 19%. Germline loops: CDR1 MNHEY, CDR2 SMNVEV (reference sequence). The CDR3 spans 13 residues. Trimming removed 7 bases at V and 14 bases at J, with 22 bases between. In the case of this clone: Antigen specificity is unknown.

During the collection period, no donor immune events like infections were recorded. The sequenced sample was blood. The clonotype comes from a person between 18 and 69 years old in good health. This sequence joins TRBV27 and TRBJ2-3; no firm D call. CDR3 nucleotide sequence: TGTGCCAGCAAAGACCGGAAACGGAGCAGTATGTATTTT. Residues: CASKDRKRSSMYF.